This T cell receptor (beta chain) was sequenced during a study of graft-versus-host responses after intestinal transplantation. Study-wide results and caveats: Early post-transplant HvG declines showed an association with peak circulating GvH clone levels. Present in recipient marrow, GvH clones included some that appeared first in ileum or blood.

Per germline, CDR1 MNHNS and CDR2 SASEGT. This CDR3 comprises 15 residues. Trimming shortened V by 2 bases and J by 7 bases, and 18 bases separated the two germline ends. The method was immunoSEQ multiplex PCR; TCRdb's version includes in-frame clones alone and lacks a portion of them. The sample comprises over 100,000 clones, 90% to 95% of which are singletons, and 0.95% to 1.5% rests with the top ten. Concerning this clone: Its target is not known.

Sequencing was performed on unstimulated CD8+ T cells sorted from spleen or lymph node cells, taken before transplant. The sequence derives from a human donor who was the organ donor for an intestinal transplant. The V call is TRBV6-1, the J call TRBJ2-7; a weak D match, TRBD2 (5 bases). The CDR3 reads CASSERSQSPGEQYF. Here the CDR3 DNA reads TGTGCCAGCAGTGAACGAAGTCAGTCCCCGGGGGAGCAGTACTTC.